The T cell receptor (beta chain) described here comes from a study of CD8 T cells in ankylosing spondylitis (dated by TCRdb to the late 2010s). Broadly, across the study: T cell receptor beta repertoires were profiled in healthy donors and ankylosing spondylitis patients so that disease-linked TCR variants could be found. The full study cohort was made up of about two dozen ankylosing spondylitis patients and about a hundred healthy donors. Peripheral blood was sampled, and synovial fluid was also collected from ankylosing spondylitis patients.

The sample holds a few counts of this clonotype. Its specific antigen is unknown. Base quality data are lacking; no much larger clone is found one base away. The sequencer listed for this sample is Illumina HiSeq 2500. Quantitative 5'-RACE with molecular barcodes was the method used to prepare the TCR beta libraries. Under the source paper's analysis protocol: To identify disease-linked TCR variants, a new computational method was used, one built on a probabilistic model of VDJ rearrangement. TCRdb took the public reads, trimmed them with fastp at Q25, ran MiXCR for clone calling and kept in-frame beta chains. CDR3 protein duplicates are merged, each entry listing the most common genes and DNA. The V and J calls come from TCRdb's annotation, not from the publication. This sample comprises about 220,000 distinct CDR3 sequences, 18% of them detected only once. The top ten hold 42% of the sample. V is pruned by 0 bases and J by 4 bases, leaving 6 bases of the junction without a gene match. The CDR3 has 16 amino acids, counting the end cysteine and phenylalanine. Kept here is only the CDR3 DNA, which spans 48 bases and is read in frame from base 1. Sequences DFQATT (CDR1) and SNEGSKA (CDR2) are obtained from the germline V gene (reference sequence).

On the study overall, not on this receptor specifically: According to the report, matched synovial fluid samples from ankylosing spondylitis patients were significantly enriched for the disease-linked clones. Blood from ankylosing spondylitis patients appeared to be characterized by a TCR beta motif composed of under 10 highly homologous amino acid variants. Some motif variants had previously been reported in the synovial fluid and blood of reactive arthritis patients, which suggests shared mechanisms of disease initiation. The disease-linked clones showed a CD8+ phenotype and occurred at relatively low frequencies in peripheral blood.

The V and J genes are TRBV20-1 and TRBJ2-1; 10 of the junction bases match TRBD2. This receptor was obtained from a male donor with ankylosing spondylitis. The specimen was blood, either unsorted or a sorted T cell fraction (not recorded which). The CDR3 reads CSARDGTSDPYNEQFF. The nucleotides read TGCAGTGCTAGAGATGGGACTAGCGACCCATACAATGAGCAGTTCTTC.